Reported below is one T cell receptor beta chain. In the original analysis: Amplifying reference gene primers gave estimates of nucleated cell counts. Method: immunoSEQ multiplex PCR; TCRdb's copy keeps in-frame clones and lacks some. The V and J calls and clone size are taken from that table; D and trimming were inferred from the DNA. The data hold 150,000 to 200,000 clones, with about 80% observed a single time. This entry comes from a study of blood T cell repertoires in COVID-19. Study background: Specimens from acute and convalescent COVID-19 originated in the United States, Italy and Spain. T cells, B-cell-depleted T cells, or PBMCs provided the cDNA or gDNA that served as material.

This CDR3 is built from 15 residues. Germline CDR1 reads MNHEY; CDR2 reads SVGAGI. V lost 3 bases to trimming and J lost 2 bases, with 11 bases between them. Source material: peripheral blood. The chain joins TRBV6-5 to TRBJ1-3, with a weak D call TRBD1 (6 bases). The clonotype comes from a man in his 60s with acute or convalescent COVID-19. The CDR3 region has the DNA TGTGCCAGCAGTTATCAGGGGTTTGCTGGAAACACCATATATTTT. This encodes CASSYQGFAGNTIYF.